The 32 T cell receptor beta chains in this list originate from one sample, sequenced in a study of T cell responses to AZD1222 COVID-19 vaccine. The table came from immunoSEQ multiplex PCR; TCRdb's copy has only in-frame clones and leaves some out. The table records about 130,000 clones, over 75% of them present only once. The sequences come from peripheral blood, collected on day 0 of MenACWY control vaccination. The receptors shown here come from an adult in good health.

A few counts support this clone. The V and J genes are TRBV19 and TRBJ1-5, with no clear D. V lost 6 bases and J 2 bases, leaving 11 bases between the germline ends. The CDR3 loop spans 14 amino acids. The germline CDR1 and CDR2 sequences are LNHDA and SQIVND (reference sequence). This CDR3 is CASRGRAGNQPQHF. Written as DNA, the CDR3 is TGTGCCAGTAGAGGGCGGGCGGGCAATCAGCCCCAGCATTTT.

The CDR3 is CASSRGTDEKLFF. In DNA, the CDR3 is TGCGCCAGCAGCCGAGGGACAGATGAAAAACTGTTTTTT. The chain has TRBV5-1 and TRBJ1-4, with 7 positions matching TRBD1. The CDR3 runs to 13 residues. Germline values: CDR1 SGHRS, CDR2 YFSETQ. Trimming took 4 bases from V and 6 from J; bases not matched to a gene: 3.

The chain uses TRBV9 and TRBJ1-1; D call uncertain. Trimming took off 4 bases at V and 2 bases at J, with 12 bases between the two ends. This CDR3 has 14 residues. Per the germline V gene, CDR1 is SGDLS and CDR2 is YYNGEE. CDR3 sequence (DNA): TGTGCCAGCAGCCCTCCCCCCAGCAACACTGAAGCTTTCTTT. As protein: CASSPPPSNTEAFF.

J is TRBJ2-1 and V is TRBV13; D gene ambiguous. Per the germline V gene, CDR1 is PRHDT and CDR2 is FYEKMQ (reference sequence). The CDR3 contains 11 residues. The V end lost 5 bases, the J end lost 6 bases, and 5 bases lay between the germline ends. The CDR3 region has the DNA TGTGCCAGCAGCATCCGCAATGAGCAGTTCTTC. It is translated as CASSIRNEQFF.

The CDR3 reads CASSLGGFNTGELFF. For the CDR3, the DNA is TGCGCCAGCAGCTTGGGGGGATTCAACACCGGGGAGCTGTTTTTT. The V and J genes are TRBV5-1 and TRBJ2-2; D gene ambiguous. This CDR3 comprises 15 residues. The germline CDR1 and CDR2 sequences are SGHRS and YFSETQ. With 0 bases removed from V and 2 bases from J, the gap between germline ends came to 8 bases.

The chain combines TRBV7-9 with TRBJ2-5; tentatively, D is TRBD1 or TRBD2 (5 bases each). Germline CDR1 SEHNR, CDR2 FQNEAQ (reference sequence). The CDR3 covers 15 residues. The V end was cut by 5 bases, the J end by 3 bases, with 16 bases between. The CDR3 reads CASSKSGLGEETQYF. The CDR3 bases are TGTGCCAGCAGCAAGTCAGGGTTGGGGGAAGAGACCCAGTACTTC.

V gene TRBV5-1 combines with J gene TRBJ2-4; 10 bases map to TRBD1. This CDR3 spans 20 amino acids. Losses at the gene ends were 3 bases for V and 3 bases for J; bases not matched to a gene: 18. In germline, CDR1 is SGHRS, CDR2 YFSETQ. The CDR3 is CASSSNDRGQVRNVKNIQYF. In nucleotides, the CDR3 is TGCGCCAGCAGCTCAAATGACAGGGGGCAGGTCAGAAATGTCAAAAACATTCAGTACTTC.

The rearrangement uses TRBV25-1 and TRBJ1-1; D is possibly TRBD1 (6 bases). The germline gives CDR1 MGHDK, CDR2 SYGVNS. Trimming took 6 bases from V and 6 from J, leaving 11 bases between them. The CDR3 has 12 amino acids. DNA of the CDR3: TGTGCCAGCAGGAGGGGGTATTCTGAAGCTTTCTTT. Translated, it gives CASRRGYSEAFF. The full variable domain, with the rest looked up from reference TRBV25-1 and TRBJ1-1, is EADIYQTPRYLVIGTGKKITLECSQTMGHDKMYWYQQDPGMELHLIHYSYGVNSTEKGDLSSESTVSRIRTEHFPLTLESARPSHTSQYLCASRRGYSEAFFGQGTRLTVV.

V and J are TRBV30 and TRBJ2-7, with 9 bases fitting TRBD1. The CDR3 length is 13 residues. The V segment lost 3 bases and the J segment 4 bases; nucleotides outside the gene matches: 4. From germline, CDR1 is GTSNPN and CDR2 SVGIG (reference sequence). The CDR3 is CAWRGQGEYEQYF. CDR3 bases: TGTGCCTGGAGGGGACAGGGAGAGTACGAGCAGTACTTC.

The gene calls are TRBV2 and TRBJ2-3; D may be TRBD1 (6 bases). Germline V gene lookup returns CDR1 SNHLY and CDR2 FYNNEI. CDR3 size: 13 residues. The ends were cut back, 6 bases at V and 3 bases at J, with 10 bases in the middle. In DNA form, the CDR3 reads TGTGCCAGCAGCGCCCAGGGGACAGATACGCAGTATTTT. It encodes CASSAQGTDTQYF. The whole variable domain, filled in from reference TRBV2 and TRBJ2-3, reads EPEVTQTPSHQVTQMGQEVILRCVPISNHLYFYWYRQILGQKVEFLVSFYNNEISEKSEIFDDQFSVERPDGSNFTLKIRSTKLEDSAMYFCASSAQGTDTQYFGPGTRLTVL.

The genes are TRBV29-1 and TRBJ2-5; no reliable D call. Germline-derived CDR1 and CDR2 are SQVTM and ANQGSEA. The CDR3 length is 11 residues. V shed 7 bases and J shed 5 bases, with 11 bases lying between them. The CDR3 loop is CSGVVGETQYF. In DNA form, the CDR3 reads TGCAGCGGGGTTGTTGGGGAGACCCAGTACTTC.

This clone showed up just a few times. The V gene is TRBV30, the J gene TRBJ1-3; D may be TRBD1 (5 bases). CDR1 and CDR2 from the germline V gene are GTSNPN and SVGIG (reference sequence). CDR3 size: 15 residues. The V end lost 1 base, the J end lost 0 bases, and 10 bases lay between the germline ends. The CDR3 sequence is CAWSAGISSGNTIYF. For the CDR3, the DNA is TGTGCCTGGAGTGCAGGGATCTCCTCTGGAAACACCATATATTTT.

The rearrangement uses TRBV5-1 and TRBJ2-6, with D unresolved. The CDR3 is 19 residues long. CDR1 is SGHRS, CDR2 YFSETQ, per germline. The V gene lost 4 bases and the J gene lost 0 bases, with 20 bases spanning the gap. The CDR3 sequence: CASSNTRAAISSGANVLTF. The CDR3 region has the DNA TGCGCCAGCAGCAACACAAGGGCAGCCATCAGCTCTGGGGCCAACGTCCTGACTTTC.

The rearrangement uses TRBV5-1 and TRBJ2-1; 7 bases fit TRBD1. Germline V gives CDR1 SGHRS, CDR2 YFSETQ. V dropped 4 bases and J dropped 12; count of bases not matched to a gene: 16. The CDR3 runs to 15 residues. In DNA form, the CDR3 reads TGCGCCAGCAGCCTCCAGGGGGTTCTAATGAACGGGCAGTTCTTC. Its translation: CASSLQGVLMNGQFF.

This chain uses TRBV2 with TRBJ2-2, with 11 bases identical to TRBD1. The CDR3 extends over 16 amino acids. J lost 1 base, V lost 3 bases, and 1 base had no gene match. In germline, CDR1 is SNHLY, CDR2 FYNNEI. In DNA, the CDR3 is TGTGCCAGCAGTGACGGGACAGGGGGGAACACCGGGGAGCTGTTTTTT. It codes for CASSDGTGGNTGELFF.

The chain combines TRBV20-1 with TRBJ2-1; 12 nucleotides match TRBD2. Germline V lookup: CDR1 DFQATT, CDR2 SNEGSKA (reference sequence). The length of the CDR3 is 17 residues. The V and J ends lost 3 bases and 6 bases, in that order; junction bases with no gene match: 12. The DNA for the CDR3 is TGCAGTGCTAGTCCACTGTGGACTAGCGGGATTAGCAATGAGCAGTTCTTC. Protein product: CSASPLWTSGISNEQFF.

V and J are TRBV5-1 and TRBJ2-1; a weak D match, TRBD2 (6 bases). Germline V CDR1 and CDR2: SGHRS, YFSETQ. V was clipped by 1 base and J by 7 bases, with 9 bases between them. This CDR3 comprises 13 residues. In DNA form, the CDR3 reads TGCGCCAGCAGCTTGAGGCTAGCGAATGAGCAGTTCTTC. It specifies CASSLRLANEQFF.

This chain uses TRBV10-2 with TRBJ2-7; D remains unclear. V was cut by 0 bases and J by 11 bases, with 11 bases left in between. The CDR3 is 12 residues long. From germline, CDR1 is WSHSY and CDR2 SAAADI. CDR3 nucleotides: TGCGCCAGCAGTGAGTCGAGGAAGAAGGAGTACTTC. The encoded protein is CASSESRKKEYF.

This clone occurred once. The chain has TRBV6-5 and TRBJ2-2; perhaps TRBD1 as D (6 bases). The CDR3 extends over 14 amino acids. V lost 6 bases and J lost 0, with 8 bases in between. Per the germline V gene, CDR1 is MNHEY and CDR2 is SVGAGI. CDR3 in DNA: TGTGCCAGCAGGCCAGGGGCGAACACCGGGGAGCTGTTTTTT. Its translation: CASRPGANTGELFF.

This clone was observed a few times. The genes are TRBV3-1 (or the pseudogene TRBV3-2) and TRBJ1-1; the D is unclear. There are 15 residues in the CDR3. Looked up from germline, CDR1 is LGHDT and CDR2 is YNNKEL (reference sequence). Trimming left V 3 bases short and J 0 bases short, with 11 bases between. CDR3 amino acids: CASSHVGGLNTEAFF. CDR3 DNA: TGTGCCAGCAGCCATGTGGGAGGGTTGAACACTGAAGCTTTCTTT.

The CDR3 protein is CAWREQMAGLPGYNEQFF. Written as DNA, the CDR3 is TGTGCCTGGAGGGAACAAATGGCGGGACTCCCGGGGTACAATGAGCAGTTCTTC. The chain carries TRBV30 and TRBJ2-1, with D possibly being TRBD2 (6 bases). Germline assignment: CDR1 GTSNPN and CDR2 SVGIG (reference sequence). The CDR3 contains 18 residues. V lost 3 bases and J 4 bases, leaving 25 bases between the germline ends.

The rearrangement joins TRBV5-4 to TRBJ2-3; D call uncertain. CDR3 length equals 13 residues. Germline values: CDR1 SGHNT, CDR2 YYREEE (reference sequence). V lost 1 base to trimming and J lost 3 bases, with 6 bases between them. The CDR3 bases are TGTGCCAGCAGCTTGATGGGGACAGATACGCAGTATTTT. Its translation: CASSLMGTDTQYF.

CDR3 DNA: TGCGCCAGCAGCCCACAGACAGGGCGCGGGGAGACCCAGTACTTC. Its translation is CASSPQTGRGETQYF. The chain couples TRBV5-1 to TRBJ2-5; TRBD1 matches 7 bases. CDR3 length equals 15 residues. Germline lookup yields CDR1 SGHRS and CDR2 YFSETQ. The V and J ends lost 4 bases and 5 bases, in that order; junction bases with no gene match: 11.

The V gene is TRBV5-1, the J gene TRBJ1-2; 7 bases agree with TRBD1. This CDR3 spans 15 amino acids. CDR1 and CDR2 from the germline V gene are SGHRS and YFSETQ. Trimming removed 4 bases from V and 1 base from J; junction bases left unmatched: 7. CDR3 coding DNA: TGCGCCAGCAGCACTGGGACAGCTAGTAACTATGGCTACACCTTC. Amino acid sequence: CASSTGTASNYGYTF.

J is TRBJ2-5 and V is TRBV9; 12 bases are a match to TRBD2. Germline V gene lookup returns CDR1 SGDLS and CDR2 YYNGEE. The trim removed 4 bases at V and 3 bases at J, leaving 19 bases unmatched. The length of the CDR3 is 20 residues. CDR3 sequence (DNA): TGTGCCAGCAGCCCTGCTCACCGACTAGCGGGAGAGGGGGTAAAAGAGACCCAGTACTTC. It specifies CASSPAHRLAGEGVKETQYF.

The V gene is TRBV4-2, the J gene TRBJ2-5, with D perhaps matching TRBD2 (5 bases). The CDR3 has 17 residues. From germline, CDR1 is LGHNA and CDR2 YNFKEQ. Trimming stripped 0 bases from V and 3 bases from J, with 17 bases between. DNA of the CDR3: TGTGCCAGCAGCCAAGATACCCCCAGCGGAATTGAAGAGACCCAGTACTTC. Its protein product is CASSQDTPSGIEETQYF.

The CDR3 here is CASSQAAGGGQPQHF. For the CDR3, the DNA is TGTGCCAGTAGTCAAGCGGCGGGGGGCGGACAGCCCCAGCATTTT. The chain carries TRBV19 and TRBJ1-5; possible D gene TRBD1, 6 bases. CDR1 is LNHDA and CDR2 is SQIVND in the germline V gene (reference sequence). Trimming pared 5 bases from V and 7 bases from J, leaving 18 bases between. This CDR3 is 15 amino acids long. The whole variable domain, remainder taken from reference TRBV19 and TRBJ1-5, is DGGITQSPKYLFRKEGQNVTLSCEQNLNHDAMYWYRQDPGQGLRLIYYSQIVNDFQKGDIAEGYSVSREKKESFPLTVTSAQKNPTAFYLCASSQAAGGGQPQHFGDGTRLSIL.

The V gene is TRBV19, the J gene TRBJ2-3; 8 nucleotides align to TRBD1. CDR1 is LNHDA and CDR2 is SQIVND in the germline V gene (reference sequence). The CDR3 extends over 14 amino acids. Trimming took 4 bases from V and 4 from J; bases not matched to a gene: 4. CDR3 amino acids: CASSKGQGADTQYF. The CDR3 coding sequence is TGTGCCAGTAGTAAAGGACAGGGTGCAGATACGCAGTATTTT.

The chain combines TRBV5-4 with TRBJ2-2, with 7 bases that match TRBD2. Trimming took 3 bases from V and 5 from J; bases not matched to a gene: 4. Germline CDR1 and CDR2: SGHNT and YYREEE (reference sequence). The CDR3 has 14 residues. CDR3: CASSWMRGTGELFF. CDR3 DNA: TGTGCCAGCAGCTGGATGCGGGGGACCGGGGAGCTGTTTTTT.

This clone was seen only once. This chain joins TRBV21-1 and TRBJ2-7; the D segment call TRBD1 is taken from the table without a DNA check. TRBV21-1 is designated a pseudogene. The CDR3 length is 19 residues. CDR3 amino acids: CASSNMDRGPGLPSYEQYF. The CDR3 DNA is TGTGCCAGCAGCAATATGGACAGGGGCCCAGGACTACCTTCCTACGAGCAGTACTTC.

This clone was detected only once. The chain has TRBV2 and TRBJ2-1; no clear D. V lost 8 bases to trimming and J lost 0 bases, with 8 bases between them. The CDR3 totals 13 residues. CDR1 SNHLY and CDR2 FYNNEI come from the germline V gene. CDR3 region: CASSWVSYNEQFF. As DNA, the CDR3 is TGTGCCAGCTCCTGGGTCTCCTACAATGAGCAGTTCTTC.

This rearrangement joins TRBV6-5 to TRBJ2-2, with TRBD2 matching over 7 bases. V was clipped by 6 bases and J by 7 bases; unmatched bases: 8. Germline V gene data show CDR1 as MNHEY and CDR2 as SVGAGI. The CDR3 has 14 amino acids. In DNA form, the CDR3 reads TGTGCCAGCAGCGTACTAGCGCCTAACGGGGAGCTGTTTTTT. It yields the protein CASSVLAPNGELFF.